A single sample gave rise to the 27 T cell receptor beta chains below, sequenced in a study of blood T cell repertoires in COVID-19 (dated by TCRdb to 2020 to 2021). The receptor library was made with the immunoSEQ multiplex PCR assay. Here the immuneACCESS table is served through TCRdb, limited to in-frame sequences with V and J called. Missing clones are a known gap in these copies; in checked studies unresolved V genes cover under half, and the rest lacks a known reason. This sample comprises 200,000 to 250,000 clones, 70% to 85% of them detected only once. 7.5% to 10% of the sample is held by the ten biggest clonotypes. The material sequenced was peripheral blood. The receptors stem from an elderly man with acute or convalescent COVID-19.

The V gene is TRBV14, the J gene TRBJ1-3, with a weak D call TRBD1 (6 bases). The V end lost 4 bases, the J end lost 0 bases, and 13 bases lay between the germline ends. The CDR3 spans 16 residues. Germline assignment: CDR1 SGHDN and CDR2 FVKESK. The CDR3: CASSPLGHFSGNTIYF. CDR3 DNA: TGTGCCAGCAGCCCCCTGGGACATTTCTCTGGAAACACCATATATTTT.

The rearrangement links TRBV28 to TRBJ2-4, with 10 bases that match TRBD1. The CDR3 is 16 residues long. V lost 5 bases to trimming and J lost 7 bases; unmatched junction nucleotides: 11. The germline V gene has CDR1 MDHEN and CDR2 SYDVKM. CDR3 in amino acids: CASSLISGTGANIQYF. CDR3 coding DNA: TGTGCCAGCAGTCTTATCTCCGGGACAGGGGCGAACATTCAGTACTTC.

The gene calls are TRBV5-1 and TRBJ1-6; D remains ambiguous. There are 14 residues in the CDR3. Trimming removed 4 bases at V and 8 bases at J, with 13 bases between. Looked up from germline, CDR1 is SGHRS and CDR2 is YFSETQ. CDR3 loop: CASSQTRSDSPLHF. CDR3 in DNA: TGCGCCAGCAGCCAAACGAGGAGTGATTCACCCCTCCACTTT.

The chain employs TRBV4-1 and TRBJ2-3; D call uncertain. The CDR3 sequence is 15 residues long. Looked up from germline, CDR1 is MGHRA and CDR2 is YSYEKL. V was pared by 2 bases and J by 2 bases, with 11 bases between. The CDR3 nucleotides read TGCGCCAGCAGCCAACCTTTTTCTAACACAGATACGCAGTATTTT. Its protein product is CASSQPFSNTDTQYF.

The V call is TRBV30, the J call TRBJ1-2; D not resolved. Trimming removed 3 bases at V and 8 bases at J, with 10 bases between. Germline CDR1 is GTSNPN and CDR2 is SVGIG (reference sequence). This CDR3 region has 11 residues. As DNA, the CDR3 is TGTGCCTGGAGGGCGGCGTGGGGCTACACCTTC. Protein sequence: CAWRAAWGYTF.

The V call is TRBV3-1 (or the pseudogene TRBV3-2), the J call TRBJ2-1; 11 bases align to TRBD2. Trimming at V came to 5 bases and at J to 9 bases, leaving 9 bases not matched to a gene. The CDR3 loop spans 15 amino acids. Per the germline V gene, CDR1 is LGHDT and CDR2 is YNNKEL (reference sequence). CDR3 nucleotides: TGTGCCAGCAGCTTACTCGCCGGGACTAGCGGTGAGCAGTTCTTC. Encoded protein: CASSLLAGTSGEQFF.

CDR3 in amino acids: CASSPGTVGTEAFF. CDR3 bases: TGTGCCAGCAGCCCGGGAACAGTGGGCACTGAAGCTTTCTTT. V usage is TRBV7-3 and J usage is TRBJ1-1; D is uncertain. V lost 5 bases and J lost 4, with 14 bases in between. Germline CDR1 reads SGHTA; CDR2 reads FQGTGA. The length of the CDR3 is 14 residues.

The CDR3 nucleotides read TGTGCCAGCAGCAGAATCGGACAGGGGGCGGGAGAGCAGTACTTC. The encoded protein is CASSRIGQGAGEQYF. The chain couples TRBV5-6 to TRBJ2-7; 11 nucleotides align to TRBD1. In germline, CDR1 is SGHDT, CDR2 YYEEEE. This CDR3 region has 15 residues. V shed 4 bases, J shed 7 bases, and the junction held 10 bases outside the gene matches. The entire variable domain, with the rest obtained from reference TRBV5-6 and TRBJ2-7, is as follows: DAGVTQSPTHLIKTRGQQVTLRCSPKSGHDTVSWYQQALGQGPQFIFQYYEEEERQRGNFPDRFSGHQFPNYSSELNVNALLLGDSALYLCASSRIGQGAGEQYFGPGTRLTVT.

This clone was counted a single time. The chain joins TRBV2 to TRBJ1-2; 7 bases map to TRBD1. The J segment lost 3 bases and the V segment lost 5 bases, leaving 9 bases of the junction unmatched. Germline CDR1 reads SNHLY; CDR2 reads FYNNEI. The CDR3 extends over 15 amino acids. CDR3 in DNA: TGTGCCAGCAGTCCTCAGGGACAGAGAGACTATGGCTACACCTTC. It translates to CASSPQGQRDYGYTF.

CDR3 region: CASSYDRGQAFF. CDR3 DNA: TGCGCCAGCAGCTACGACAGGGGGCAAGCTTTCTTT. This sequence joins TRBV5-1 and TRBJ1-1; the match to TRBD1 covers 10 bases. Germline V gives CDR1 SGHRS, CDR2 YFSETQ. This CDR3 contains 12 residues. The J segment lost 9 bases and the V segment lost 3 bases, leaving 2 bases of the junction unmatched.

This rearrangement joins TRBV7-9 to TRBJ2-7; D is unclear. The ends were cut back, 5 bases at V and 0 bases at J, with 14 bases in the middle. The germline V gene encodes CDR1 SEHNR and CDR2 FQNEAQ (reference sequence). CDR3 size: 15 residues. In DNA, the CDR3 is TGTGCCAGCAGCCCTGATAATTTAGCCTCCTACGAGCAGTACTTC. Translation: CASSPDNLASYEQYF.

The CDR3 region is CATSDPPGSKNIQYF. CDR3 DNA sequence: TGTGCCACCAGTGATCCTCCGGGGTCCAAAAACATTCAGTACTTC. The V gene is TRBV24-1, the J gene TRBJ2-4, with D tentatively TRBD2 (5 bases). V dropped 3 bases and J dropped 2 bases, with 10 bases sitting between them. Germline assignment: CDR1 KGHDR and CDR2 SFDVKD. This CDR3 contains 15 residues.

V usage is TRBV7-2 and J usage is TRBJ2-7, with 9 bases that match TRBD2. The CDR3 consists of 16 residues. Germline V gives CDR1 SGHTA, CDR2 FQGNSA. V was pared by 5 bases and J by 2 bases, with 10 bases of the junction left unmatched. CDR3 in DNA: TGTGCCAGCAGCCTAGGTTCTAGCGGGGCGGCCTACGAGCAGTACTTC. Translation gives CASSLGSSGAAYEQYF.

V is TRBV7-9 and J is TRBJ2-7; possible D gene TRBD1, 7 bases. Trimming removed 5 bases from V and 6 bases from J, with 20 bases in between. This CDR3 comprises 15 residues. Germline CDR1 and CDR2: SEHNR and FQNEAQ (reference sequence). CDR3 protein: CASSAYSGPGGEQYF. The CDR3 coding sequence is TGTGCCAGCAGCGCCTATAGCGGCCCAGGGGGCGAGCAGTACTTC. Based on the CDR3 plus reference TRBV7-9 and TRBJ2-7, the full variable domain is DTGVSQNPRHKITKRGQNVTFRCDPISEHNRLYWYRQTLGQGPEFLTYFQNEAQLEKSRLLSDRFSAERPKGSFSTLEIQRTEQGDSAMYLCASSAYSGPGGEQYFGPGTRLTVT.

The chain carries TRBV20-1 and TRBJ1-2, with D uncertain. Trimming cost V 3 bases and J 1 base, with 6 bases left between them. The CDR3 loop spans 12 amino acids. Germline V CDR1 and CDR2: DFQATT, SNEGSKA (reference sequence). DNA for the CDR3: TGCAGTGCTAGTATCAATAACTATGGCTACACCTTC. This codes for CSASINNYGYTF.

CDR3 protein: CAWSVTEDSPLHF. The CDR3 bases are TGTGCCTGGAGTGTGACAGAAGATTCACCCCTCCACTTT. V is TRBV30 and J is TRBJ1-6; possibly TRBD1 for D (5 bases). The V end was cut by 0 bases, the J end by 8 bases, with 8 bases between. In germline, CDR1 is GTSNPN, CDR2 SVGIG (reference sequence). The CDR3 is 13 residues long.

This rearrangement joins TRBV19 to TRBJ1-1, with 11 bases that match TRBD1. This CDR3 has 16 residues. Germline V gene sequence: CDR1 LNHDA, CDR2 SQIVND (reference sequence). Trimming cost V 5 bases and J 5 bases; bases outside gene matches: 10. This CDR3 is CASSVLGQGGRTEAFF. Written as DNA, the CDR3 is TGTGCCAGTAGTGTACTGGGACAGGGGGGACGGACTGAAGCTTTCTTT. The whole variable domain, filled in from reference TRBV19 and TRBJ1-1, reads DGGITQSPKYLFRKEGQNVTLSCEQNLNHDAMYWYRQDPGQGLRLIYYSQIVNDFQKGDIAEGYSVSREKKESFPLTVTSAQKNPTAFYLCASSVLGQGGRTEAFFGQGTRLTVV.

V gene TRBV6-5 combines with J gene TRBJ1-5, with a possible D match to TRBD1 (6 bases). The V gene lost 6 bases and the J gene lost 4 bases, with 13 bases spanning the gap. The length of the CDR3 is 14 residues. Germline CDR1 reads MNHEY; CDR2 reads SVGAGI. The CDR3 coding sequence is TGTGCCAGCAGCCTTAGACAGGAAAATCAGCCCCAGCATTTT. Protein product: CASSLRQENQPQHF.

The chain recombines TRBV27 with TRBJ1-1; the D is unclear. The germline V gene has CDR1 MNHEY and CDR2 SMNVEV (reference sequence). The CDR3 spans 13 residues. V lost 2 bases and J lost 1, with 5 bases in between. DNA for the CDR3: TGTGCCAGCAGTTTACACAGGAACACTGAAGCTTTCTTT. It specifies CASSLHRNTEAFF.

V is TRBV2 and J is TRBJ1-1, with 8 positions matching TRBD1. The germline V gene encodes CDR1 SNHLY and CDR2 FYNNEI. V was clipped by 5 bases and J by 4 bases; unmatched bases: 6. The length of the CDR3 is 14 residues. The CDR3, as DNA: TGTGCCAGCAGTCCCGCAGGGGGCGTCACTGAAGCTTTCTTT. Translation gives CASSPAGGVTEAFF.

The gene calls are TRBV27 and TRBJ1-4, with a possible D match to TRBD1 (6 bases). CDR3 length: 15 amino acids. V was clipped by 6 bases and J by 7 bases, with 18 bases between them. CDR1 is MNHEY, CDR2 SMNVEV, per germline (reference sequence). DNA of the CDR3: TGTGCCAGCAGGCCTACAGGGCTTTCTGCTGAAAAACTGTTTTTT. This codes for CASRPTGLSAEKLFF.

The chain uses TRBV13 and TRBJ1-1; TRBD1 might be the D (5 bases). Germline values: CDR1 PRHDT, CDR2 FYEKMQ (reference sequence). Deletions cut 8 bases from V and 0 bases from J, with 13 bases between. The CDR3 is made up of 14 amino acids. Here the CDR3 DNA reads TGTGCCAGCGGGAAGGGGCATCTGAACACTGAAGCTTTCTTT. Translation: CASGKGHLNTEAFF.

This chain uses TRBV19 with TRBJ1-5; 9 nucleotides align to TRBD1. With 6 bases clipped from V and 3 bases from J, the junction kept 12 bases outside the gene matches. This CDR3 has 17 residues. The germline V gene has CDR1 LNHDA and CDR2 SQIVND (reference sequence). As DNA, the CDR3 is TGTGCCAGTAGCACAGGGGGCCGGATCTTTGACAATCAGCCCCAGCATTTT. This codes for CASSTGGRIFDNQPQHF.

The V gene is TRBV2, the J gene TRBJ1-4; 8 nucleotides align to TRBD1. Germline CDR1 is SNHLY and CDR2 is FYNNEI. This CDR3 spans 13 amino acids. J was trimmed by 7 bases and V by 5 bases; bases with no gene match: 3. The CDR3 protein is CASSSGGGEKLFF. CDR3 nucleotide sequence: TGTGCCAGCAGTTCAGGGGGCGGTGAAAAACTGTTTTTT.

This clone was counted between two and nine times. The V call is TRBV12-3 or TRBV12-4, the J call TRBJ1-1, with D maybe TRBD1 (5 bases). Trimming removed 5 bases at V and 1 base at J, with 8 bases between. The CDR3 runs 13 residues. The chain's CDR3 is CASSAQGNTEAFF. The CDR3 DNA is TGTGCCAGCAGTGCTCAGGGGAACACTGAAGCTTTCTTT.

CDR3 DNA sequence: TGTGCCAGCAGCCAATTATTCCGGTTGAGTAGGACAGCCTTCCTTAACTATGGCTACACCTTC. Translated, it gives CASSQLFRLSRTAFLNYGYTF. The chain carries TRBV3-1 (or the pseudogene TRBV3-2) and TRBJ1-2; perhaps TRBD1 as D (6 bases). The CDR3 contains 21 residues. Per the germline V gene, CDR1 is LGHDT and CDR2 is YNNKEL (reference sequence). With 2 bases removed from V and 1 base from J, the gap between germline ends came to 29 bases.

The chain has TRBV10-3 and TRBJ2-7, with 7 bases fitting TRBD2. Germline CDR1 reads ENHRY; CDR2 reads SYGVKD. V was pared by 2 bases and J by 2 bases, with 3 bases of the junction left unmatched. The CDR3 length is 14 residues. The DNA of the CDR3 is TGTGCCATCAGTGAGATGGGAGGGACCTACGAGCAGTACTTC. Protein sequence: CAISEMGGTYEQYF.